The 21 T cell receptor beta chains presented below share a single source sample, sequenced in a study of cytomegalovirus exposure and HLA in healthy donors. The PCR ran on 60 Vbeta and 13 Jbeta primers. Clones were sequenced by immunoSEQ multiplex PCR, and TCRdb holds only the in-frame ones, with some missing. The sample yields approximately 82,000 clones, over 9% seen once. Sequenced sample: PBMCs. These receptors came from a man aged 55 to 70 in good health and CMV-seropositive.

The chain carries TRBV25-1 and TRBJ2-3; 9 bases line up with TRBD2. The V gene end was trimmed by 1 base and the J gene end by 2 bases; junction bases not matched to a gene: 4. The CDR3 has 16 residues. Germline assignment: CDR1 MGHDK and CDR2 SYGVNS. CDR3 DNA sequence: TGTGCCAGCAGTGAATGGGAGCGGGGGGTCACAGATACGCAGTATTTT. Protein: CASSEWERGVTDTQYF.

The V and J genes are TRBV9 and TRBJ2-3; TRBD2 aligns across 9 bases. The CDR3 runs 15 residues. Germline CDR1 and CDR2: SGDLS and YYNGEE. Losses at the gene ends were 4 bases for V and 0 bases for J; bases not matched to a gene: 3. CDR3 DNA: TGTGCCAGCAGCCGTACTAGCGGGAGCACAGATACGCAGTATTTT. Encoded protein: CASSRTSGSTDTQYF.

This clone has a handful of counts. The V call is TRBV2, the J call TRBJ2-2, with D hard to call. The CDR3 is 13 amino acids. Trimming pared 4 bases from V and 2 bases from J, leaving 5 bases between. Germline V gene data show CDR1 as SNHLY and CDR2 as FYNNEI. The CDR3 sequence is CASSGTNTGELFF. CDR3 bases: TGTGCCAGCAGTGGCACAAACACCGGGGAGCTGTTTTTT. The full variable domain, rest sourced from reference TRBV2 and TRBJ2-2, is EPEVTQTPSHQVTQMGQEVILRCVPISNHLYFYWYRQILGQKVEFLVSFYNNEISEKSEIFDDQFSVERPDGSNFTLKIRSTKLEDSAMYFCASSGTNTGELFFGEGSRLTVL.

This clone appeared a few times. The V gene is TRBV29-1, the J gene TRBJ2-2; D is possibly TRBD2 (5 bases). The CDR3 sequence is 14 residues long. The germline V gene encodes CDR1 SQVTM and CDR2 ANQGSEA. Trimming removed 6 bases from V and 2 bases from J, with 13 bases in between. The CDR3 DNA is TGCAGCGTCCCCTCAGAGGGAAACACCGGGGAGCTGTTTTTT. Translating gives CSVPSEGNTGELFF.

This clone was observed a handful of times. The rearrangement links TRBV11-2 to TRBJ2-7; 9 nucleotides agree with TRBD1. This CDR3 has 14 amino acids. The V gene's germline CDR1 is SGHAT and CDR2 FQNNGV. Unmatched junction bases numbered 3, after V lost 3 bases and J lost 3 bases. Written as DNA, the CDR3 is TGTGCCAGCAGCTTGGGACAGGGCTACTACGAGCAGTACGTC. This gives the protein CASSLGQGYYEQYV.

This clone was counted only a few times. CDR3 bases: TGTGCCAGCAGCGCACAGGGTTACACTGAAGCTTTCTTT. The encoded protein is CASSAQGYTEAFF. The chain combines TRBV6-4 with TRBJ1-1; perhaps TRBD1 as D (6 bases). Germline CDR1 MRHNA, CDR2 SNTAGT. There are 13 residues in the CDR3. Trimming shortened V by 6 bases and J by 3 bases, and 11 bases separated the two germline ends.

The table lists this clone with a few counts. The genes are TRBV6-1 and TRBJ2-3, with D perhaps TRBD2 (5 bases). CDR3 length: 15 amino acids. The germline gives CDR1 MNHNS, CDR2 SASEGT. Trimming removed 4 bases at V and 2 bases at J, with 13 bases between. As DNA, the CDR3 is TGTGCCAGCAGTGTGGACTGGGCTTCCACAGATACGCAGTATTTT. It specifies CASSVDWASTDTQYF.

The chain links TRBV21-1 to TRBJ2-7; the table names TRBD2, a call not compared with the DNA. TRBV21-1 is tagged as a pseudogene. CDR3 length: 13 amino acids. The CDR3: CASIGTCTYEQYF. The CDR3 DNA sequence: TGTGCCAGCATTGGGACTTGTACCTACGAGCAGTACTTC.

V and J are TRBV11-2 and TRBJ1-5, with a tentative D call TRBD1 (6 bases). The ends were cut back, 0 bases at V and 6 bases at J, with 12 bases in the middle. There are 15 residues in the CDR3. CDR1 and CDR2 from the germline V gene are SGHAT and FQNNGV. The CDR3 sequence is CASSLETGGGQPQHF. The CDR3 DNA follows: TGTGCCAGCAGCTTAGAAACGGGGGGCGGTCAGCCCCAGCATTTT.

This clone was seen ten or more times. The chain couples TRBV5-5 to TRBJ1-1; possible D gene TRBD1, 6 bases. The CDR3 sequence is 17 residues long. The germline V gene encodes CDR1 SGHKS and CDR2 YYEKEE (reference sequence). Trimming stripped 0 bases from V and 2 bases from J, with 17 bases between. CDR3 in amino acids: CASSLVGTTFRNTEAFF. DNA for the CDR3: TGTGCCAGCAGCTTGGTTGGGACAACCTTCAGAAACACTGAAGCTTTCTTT.

This sequence joins TRBV5-1 and TRBJ2-2; D remains ambiguous. From germline, CDR1 is SGHRS and CDR2 YFSETQ. Trimming took off 0 bases at V and 4 bases at J, with 10 bases between the two ends. This CDR3 comprises 15 residues. The CDR3 here is CASSLVSYSTGELFF. In DNA form, the CDR3 reads TGCGCCAGCAGCTTGGTATCATACTCCACCGGGGAGCTGTTTTTT.

This sequence joins TRBV30 and TRBJ1-5, with D possibly matching TRBD1 (6 bases). The CDR3 extends over 16 amino acids. The V end was cut by 2 bases, the J end by 7 bases, with 21 bases between. Germline CDR1 is GTSNPN and CDR2 is SVGIG (reference sequence). The CDR3 here is CAWSTPLTGAGQPQHF. In DNA, the CDR3 is TGTGCCTGGAGTACACCCTTGACAGGAGCCGGGCAGCCCCAGCATTTT.

This clone was counted only a few times. The rearrangement uses TRBV21-1 and TRBJ1-2; TRBD1, the D gene given by the table, was not confirmed from the DNA. TRBV21-1 is shown as a pseudogene. The CDR3 consists of 20 residues. The chain's CDR3 is CASSKYKRLRTQGGVDGYTF. CDR3 DNA sequence: TGTGCCAGCAGCAAATATAAACGACTACGTACACAGGGGGGAGTAGACGGCTACACCTTC.

The genes are TRBV11-1 and TRBJ1-1; TRBD1 is a possible D gene (6 bases). V was shortened by 3 bases and J by 7 bases, with 21 bases between the two germline ends. Germline CDR1 reads SGHAT; CDR2 reads FQDESV (reference sequence). This CDR3 is 16 amino acids long. CDR3 loop: CASSFGTFDWAGEAFF. CDR3 nucleotides: TGTGCCAGCAGCTTTGGGACATTCGATTGGGCCGGTGAAGCTTTCTTT.

This clone was recorded a few times. J is TRBJ2-7 and V is TRBV11-3; 7 bases are shared with TRBD2. This CDR3 has 16 residues. J lost 0 bases, V lost 3 bases, and 8 bases had no gene match. CDR1 is SGHNT, CDR2 YENEEA, per germline. The CDR3 DNA is TGTGCCAGCAGCTTTGCCCTCCGGGACTACTCCTACGAGCAGTACTTC. Translating it yields CASSFALRDYSYEQYF.

The sample holds a few counts of this clone. The V and J genes are TRBV5-6 and TRBJ1-2; D is undetermined. Germline assignment: CDR1 SGHDT and CDR2 YYEEEE. V lost 1 base, J lost 4 bases, and 5 bases lay in between. The length of the CDR3 is 12 residues. CDR3 DNA sequence: TGTGCCAGCAGCTTGAATCGCTATGGCTACACCTTC. Translated, it gives CASSLNRYGYTF.

The chain uses TRBV5-6 and TRBJ2-7, with 8 bases aligning to TRBD2. This CDR3 spans 12 amino acids. V shed 6 bases and J 6 bases; nucleotides not matched to a gene: 5. The V gene's germline CDR1 is SGHDT and CDR2 YYEEEE. The CDR3 DNA reads as TGTGCCAGCACCCGGGGGGGATCCGAGCAGTACGTC. It translates to CASTRGGSEQYV.

The chain joins TRBV4-1 to TRBJ1-2; a possible D gene is TRBD1 (6 bases). V lost 4 bases to trimming and J lost 1 base, with 16 bases between them. Germline CDR1 and CDR2: MGHRA and YSYEKL. The CDR3 sequence is 16 residues long. CDR3 sequence: CASSPLPGQHNYGYTF. The DNA of the CDR3 is TGCGCCAGCAGCCCTCTACCTGGACAGCATAACTATGGCTACACCTTC.

This clone was seen a few times. The chain employs TRBV5-1 and TRBJ2-5; the match to TRBD2 covers 13 bases. The better agreement between TRBJ2-7 and the DNA end casts doubt on the J call. Germline V gene lookup returns CDR1 SGHRS and CDR2 YFSETQ. CDR3 size: 14 residues. In nucleotides, the CDR3 is TGCGCCAGCAGAGGGACTAGCGGGGACTACGAGCAGTACTTC. This gives the protein CASRGTSGDYEQYF.

This rearrangement joins TRBV25-1 to TRBJ2-5; possible D gene TRBD1, 6 bases. Germline loops: CDR1 MGHDK, CDR2 SYGVNS. The CDR3 is made up of 12 amino acids. V dropped 6 bases and J dropped 7 bases, with 12 bases sitting between them. This CDR3 is CASRETGGTQYF. The CDR3 DNA follows: TGTGCCAGCAGGGAGACAGGAGGGACCCAGTACTTC.

This chain joins TRBV9 and TRBJ2-3; a weak D match, TRBD2 (6 bases). Germline V lookup: CDR1 SGDLS, CDR2 YYNGEE. V lost 0 bases, J lost 6 bases, and 14 bases lay in between. The CDR3 is made up of 15 amino acids. The CDR3, as DNA: TGTGCCAGCAGCGTAGCTACGGGACTCTGGGATACGCAGTATTTT. Translation: CASSVATGLWDTQYF.